What follows are 20 T cell receptor beta chains derived from one specimen sequenced in a study of T cell clones after liver transplantation (dated by TCRdb to between 2019 and 2020). Libraries were constructed by the immunoSEQ multiplex PCR assay. TCRdb took over this immuneACCESS table, retaining in-frame rearrangements with V and J assigned. Such tables are incomplete; in checked studies, under half of the missing clones stem from an unresolved V gene, and the remainder is unexplained. Within this sample are roughly 120,000 clones, with about nine tenths of them counted one time only. Of the sample, roughly 0.83% is held by the ten largest clones. The source material was CD4+ T cells from blood, sampled 12 months after liver transplant. These receptors all come from a human patient who received a liver transplant. Following transplantation, part of the T cell population may be supplied by the graft donor rather than the patient.

The V gene is TRBV9, the J gene TRBJ2-5, with TRBD2 identical over 10 bases. The CDR3 extends over 15 amino acids. From germline, CDR1 is SGDLS and CDR2 YYNGEE. V lost 3 bases and J lost 1; bases outside the gene matches: 3. CDR3 in amino acids: CASSGGLAAQETQYF. As DNA, the CDR3 is TGTGCCAGCAGCGGAGGACTAGCGGCCCAAGAGACCCAGTACTTC.

V usage is TRBV30 and J usage is TRBJ2-7, with D unresolved. CDR1 is GTSNPN and CDR2 is SVGIG in the germline V gene (reference sequence). V was pared by 2 bases and J by 3 bases, with 5 bases between. The CDR3 extends over 11 amino acids. CDR3 sequence reads: CAWSTLYEQYF. The CDR3 DNA is TGTGCCTGGAGTACTCTCTACGAGCAGTACTTC.

CDR3 nucleotides: TGTGCCTGGAGTTCGACAGGGGTGGGCCACTACGAGCAGTACTTC. It yields the protein CAWSSTGVGHYEQYF. The V and J genes are TRBV30 and TRBJ2-7; 8 bases are a match to TRBD1. Germline V gives CDR1 GTSNPN, CDR2 SVGIG (reference sequence). The CDR3 is made up of 15 amino acids. The ends lost 2 bases at V and 3 bases at J; junction bases unmatched: 9.

The CDR3 DNA reads TGTGCCAGCAGAGGGACAGATACGCAGTATTTT. This codes for CASRGTDTQYF. The gene calls are TRBV6-1 and TRBJ2-3; D unclear. There are 11 residues in the CDR3. Looked up from germline, CDR1 is MNHNS and CDR2 is SASEGT. The germline V and J ends were trimmed by 6 bases and 3 bases, with 4 bases remaining between them.

V usage is TRBV18 and J usage is TRBJ2-3; D not certain. The CDR3 is made up of 15 amino acids. Germline-derived CDR1 and CDR2 are KGHSH and LQKENI. Trimming removed 3 bases at V and 0 bases at J, with 10 bases between. Here the CDR3 DNA reads TGTGCCAGCTCACCGACGGGTGGTAGCACAGATACGCAGTATTTT. Translated, it gives CASSPTGGSTDTQYF.

V and J are TRBV28 and TRBJ2-4; 9 nucleotides agree with TRBD1. The ends lost 8 bases at V and 1 base at J; junction bases unmatched: 6. Germline CDR1 reads MDHEN; CDR2 reads SYDVKM. This CDR3 region has 15 residues. The CDR3 bases are TGTGCCAGCGAGGGCGGACAGGGGGCCAAAAACATTCAGTACTTC. Protein product: CASEGGQGAKNIQYF.

The V gene is TRBV7-2, the J gene TRBJ2-5; tentatively, D is TRBD2 (6 bases). The CDR3 is made up of 17 amino acids. Germline CDR1 and CDR2: SGHTA and FQGNSA. V lost 5 bases and J 3 bases, leaving 22 bases between the germline ends. The DNA of the CDR3 is TGTGCCAGCAGCAGTCCGCTAGGCGGGAATCTGAAAGAGACCCAGTACTTC. The encoded protein is CASSSPLGGNLKETQYF. The variable domain in full, with the rest retrieved from reference TRBV7-2 and TRBJ2-5, is GAGVSQSPSNKVTEKGKDVELRCDPISGHTALYWYRQSLGQGLEFLIYFQGNSAPDKSGLPSDRFSAERTGGSVSTLTIQRTQQEDSAVYLCASSSPLGGNLKETQYFGPGTRLLVL.

This clone was detected once. This chain links TRBV9 with TRBJ2-1; D is possibly TRBD2 (6 bases). V gave up 2 bases and J gave up 2 bases, with 17 bases separating them. Germline assignment: CDR1 SGDLS and CDR2 YYNGEE. This CDR3 is 17 amino acids long. The CDR3 DNA reads as TGTGCCAGCAGCGTCGGTTTTGAGGGACTCACCTACAATGAGCAGTTCTTC. Translated, it gives CASSVGFEGLTYNEQFF.

The chain links TRBV9 to TRBJ2-1; possibly TRBD1 or TRBD2 for D (6 bases each). The CDR3 is made up of 13 amino acids. CDR1 is SGDLS, CDR2 YYNGEE, per germline. With 0 bases removed from V and 10 bases from J, the gap between germline ends came to 11 bases. The CDR3 reads CASSVEQGGEQFF. In nucleotides, the CDR3 is TGTGCCAGCAGCGTAGAACAGGGAGGCGAGCAGTTCTTC.

The J gene is TRBJ1-2, the V gene TRBV6-1; D uncertain. V shed 6 bases and J shed 4 bases, with 12 bases lying between them. This CDR3 contains 13 residues. Germline values: CDR1 MNHNS, CDR2 SASEGT. The DNA for the CDR3 is TGTGCCAGCAGGGGAGACGTTGCCTATGGCTACACCTTC. Amino acid sequence: CASRGDVAYGYTF.

This clone appeared a few times. The rearrangement uses TRBV5-1 and TRBJ1-2, with a possible D match to TRBD1 (6 bases). Trimming pared 4 bases from V and 3 bases from J, leaving 16 bases between. Germline CDR1 is SGHRS and CDR2 is YFSETQ. This CDR3 spans 15 amino acids. CDR3 coding DNA: TGCGCCAGCAGCCTAACCTATAACAGGGACTATGGCTACACCTTC. Residues: CASSLTYNRDYGYTF.

This sequence joins TRBV29-1 and TRBJ1-1; 10 positions agree with TRBD1. The CDR3 sequence is 16 residues long. Germline loops: CDR1 SQVTM, CDR2 ANQGSEA. V gave up 1 base and J gave up 3 bases; unmatched junction bases: 8. CDR3 sequence (DNA): TGCAGCGTTGAAGGAGTGACAGGGGGCCAATACACTGAAGCTTTCTTT. Its protein is CSVEGVTGGQYTEAFF.

This chain uses TRBV5-1 with TRBJ2-5; 10 nucleotides agree with TRBD1. V was pared by 0 bases and J by 4 bases, with 6 bases of the junction left unmatched. This CDR3 comprises 16 residues. In germline, CDR1 is SGHRS, CDR2 YFSETQ. The CDR3: CASSLADRGPGETQYF. The CDR3 DNA reads TGCGCCAGCAGCTTGGCCGACAGGGGGCCAGGAGAGACCCAGTACTTC. The full variable domain, rest sourced from reference TRBV5-1 and TRBJ2-5, is KAGVTQTPRYLIKTRGQQVTLSCSPISGHRSVSWYQQTPGQGLQFLFEYFSETQRNKGNFPGRFSGRQFSNSRSEMNVSTLELGDSALYLCASSLADRGPGETQYFGPGTRLLVL.

The chain has TRBV15 and TRBJ2-2, with 7 bases identical to TRBD1. Germline CDR1 reads LNHNV; CDR2 reads YYDKDF (reference sequence). The J segment lost 9 bases and the V segment lost 1 base, leaving 5 bases of the junction unmatched. The CDR3 extends over 14 amino acids. This chain's CDR3 is CATSRARGLRELFF. CDR3 coding DNA: TGTGCCACCAGCAGAGCTAGGGGGCTCAGGGAGCTGTTTTTT. The full variable domain, completed using reference TRBV15 and TRBJ2-2, is DAMVIQNPRYQVTQFGKPVTLSCSQTLNHNVMYWYQQKSSQAPKLLFHYYDKDFNNEADTPDNFQSRRPNTSFCFLDIRSPGLGDTAMYLCATSRARGLRELFFGEGSRLTVL.

This sequence joins TRBV11-3 and TRBJ1-1, with 7 bases fitting TRBD1. The germline V gene has CDR1 SGHNT and CDR2 YENEEA. The ends lost 3 bases at V and 4 bases at J; junction bases unmatched: 2. This CDR3 has 13 residues. Here the CDR3 reads CASSFTGVTEAFF. In DNA, the CDR3 is TGTGCCAGCAGCTTCACAGGGGTCACTGAAGCTTTCTTT.

The V call is TRBV25-1, the J call TRBJ2-1; D may be TRBD1 (5 bases). Trimming took 8 bases from V and 6 from J, leaving 14 bases between them. CDR1 and CDR2 from the germline V gene are MGHDK and SYGVNS. The length of the CDR3 is 13 residues. CDR3 bases: TGTGCCAGCGGGGCCCCCTTAACCAATGAGCAGTTCTTC. It yields the protein CASGAPLTNEQFF. The whole variable domain, filled in from reference TRBV25-1 and TRBJ2-1, reads EADIYQTPRYLVIGTGKKITLECSQTMGHDKMYWYQQDPGMELHLIHYSYGVNSTEKGDLSSESTVSRIRTEHFPLTLESARPSHTSQYLCASGAPLTNEQFFGPGTRLTVL.

J is TRBJ2-3 and V is TRBV7-6; TRBD1 agrees at 7 bases. The V segment lost 6 bases and the J segment 3 bases; nucleotides outside the gene matches: 12. The CDR3 extends over 16 amino acids. Germline lookup yields CDR1 SGHVS and CDR2 FNYEAQ. CDR3 residues: CASSSVGQVMTDTQYF. Here the CDR3 DNA reads TGTGCCAGCAGTTCCGTAGGACAGGTGATGACAGATACGCAGTATTTT.

The chain couples TRBV29-1 to TRBJ2-6, with D possibly matching TRBD2 (6 bases). The CDR3 loop spans 16 amino acids. V lost 5 bases and J 0 bases, leaving 14 bases between the germline ends. The germline gives CDR1 SQVTM, CDR2 ANQGSEA. CDR3 nucleotide sequence: TGCAGCGTTCGGGAGCCCGGGGCCTCTGGGGCCAACGTCCTGACTTTC. Translated: CSVREPGASGANVLTF.

V and J are TRBV5-1 and TRBJ2-1; 10 bases match TRBD2. The CDR3 is made up of 17 amino acids. Germline V gene lookup returns CDR1 SGHRS and CDR2 YFSETQ. Trimming at V came to 0 bases and at J to 4 bases, leaving 7 bases not matched to a gene. The DNA for the CDR3 is TGCGCCAGCAGCTTGGCCACCGCTAGCGGGAGTTACAATGAGCAGTTCTTC. Its protein product is CASSLATASGSYNEQFF.

V is TRBV10-3 and J is TRBJ2-1; D is uncertain. CDR1 and CDR2 (germline): ENHRY, SYGVKD. The CDR3 has 14 residues. Trimming took 6 bases from V and 2 from J, leaving 11 bases between them. This chain's CDR3 is CAIRPSQTYNEQFF. Written as DNA, the CDR3 is TGTGCCATCAGACCGAGCCAGACCTACAATGAGCAGTTCTTC.